Given below is one T cell receptor (beta chain) in context. Its matching antigen is unknown. This sample stems from a study of T cell responses to AZD1222 COVID-19 vaccine. This CDR3 contains 14 residues. Germline CDR1 is SEHNR and CDR2 is FQNEAQ (reference sequence). V was pared by 4 bases and J by 2 bases, with 12 bases between. Study-wide points: With dominance at 160-218 and 743-854, vaccine-associated CD4 TCRs spanned spike. AZD1222 recipients seropositive at baseline numbered only six or seven.

TCRdb's copy holds only in-frame clones and misses some; the assay was immunoSEQ multiplex PCR. The sample includes 130,000 or so clones, about 90% seen only once; the top ten take 7% to 9%. Here the sequenced sample was peripheral blood, taken 28 days after the second dose of the MenACWY control vaccine. The TCR was taken from an adult who received the MenACWY meningococcal vaccine as a control. The gene calls are TRBV7-9 and TRBJ2-7, with a tentative D call TRBD1 (6 bases). The CDR3 DNA is TGTGCCAGCAGCTCCCGACAGGCGACCTACGAGCAGTACTTC. It translates to CASSSRQATYEQYF.